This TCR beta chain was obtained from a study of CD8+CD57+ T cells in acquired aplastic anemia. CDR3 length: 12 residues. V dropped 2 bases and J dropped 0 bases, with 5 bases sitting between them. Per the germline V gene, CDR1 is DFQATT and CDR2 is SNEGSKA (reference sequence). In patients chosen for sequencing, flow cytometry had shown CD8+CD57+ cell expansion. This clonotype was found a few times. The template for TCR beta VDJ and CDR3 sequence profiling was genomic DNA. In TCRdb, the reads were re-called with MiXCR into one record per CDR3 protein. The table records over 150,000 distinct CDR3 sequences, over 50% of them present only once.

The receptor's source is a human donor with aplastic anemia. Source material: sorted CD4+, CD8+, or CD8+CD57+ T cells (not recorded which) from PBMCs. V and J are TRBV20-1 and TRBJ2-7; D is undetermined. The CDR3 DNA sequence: TGCAGTGCTAGACAGGCCTCCTACGAGCAGTACTTC. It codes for CSARQASYEQYF.